This paragraph covers one T cell receptor (beta chain) sequence. Its antigen remains unidentified. The sample is drawn from a study of T cells after posttransplantation cyclophosphamide. Study-level results: Donor-recipient repertoire similarity was low at 1-2 months, rising over year one. Blood and skin or GI T cell repertoires showed limited TRB overlap.

Treatment was busulfan-fludarabine conditioning, a marrow graft, and cyclophosphamide on days +3 and +4. The assay was immunoSEQ multiplex PCR, and TCRdb's table has in-frame clones only and misses some. The sample gives around 40,000 clones, 80% to 95% of which show up once; around 2.3% is in the top ten. V lost 3 bases, J lost 0 bases, and 1 base stayed unmatched. The CDR3 runs to 15 residues. The V gene's germline CDR1 is SNHLY and CDR2 FYNNEI. Sequencing used PBMCs, obtained 55 to 70 days after allogeneic stem cell transplant with posttransplant cyclophosphamide. The V gene is TRBV2, the J gene TRBJ1-3; 8 bases are a match to TRBD1. The receptor was isolated from a male patient aged 60 to 75 who received an allogeneic stem cell transplant from a related donor and was CMV-positive. Some T cells may be supplied by the graft donor. DNA of the CDR3: TGTGCCAGCAGTGATGACAGGGGCTCTGGAAACACCATATATTTT. Translating it yields CASSDDRGSGNTIYF.